A selection of T cell receptor beta chains follows, all from one sample in a study of cytomegalovirus exposure and HLA in healthy donors. The protocol was immunoSEQ multiplex PCR, while the TCRdb copy is restricted to in-frame clones and leaves out a portion. The table lists roughly 200,000 clones, 70% of them singletons. Material for sequencing was PBMCs. These receptors were obtained from a man aged 35 to 55 in good health and CMV-seropositive. CDR3s include the opening cysteine and the closing phenylalanine or tryptophan. Fields, in order: J gene, clone size, V gene, CDR3 protein. Expanded clones get a size class; other rows say once, few or many, or leave the size out.

TRBJ2-7 . TRBV6-6 CASGKGTYEQYF
TRBJ2-1 . TRBV6-5 CASRRGLAGAPFF
TRBJ2-7 . TRBV18 CASSPPGATYEQYF
TRBJ2-1 . TRBV5-4 CASSLAGDIMNGEQFF
TRBJ2-7 once TRBV5-1 CASSSGLPISYEQYF
TRBJ1-1 . TRBV4-1 CASSHLQYPPYRNTEAFF
TRBJ1-2 . TRBV5-1 CASSLRAGANYGYTF
TRBJ1-2 few TRBV27 CASSIGGNYGYTF
TRBJ2-7 few TRBV28 CASRQTRTASEYF
TRBJ2-1 . TRBV5-6 CASSPSGGWSYNEQFF
TRBJ2-7 . TRBV6-5 CASRDTGEQYF
TRBJ2-7 . TRBV4-2 CASSQGQGTYEQYF
TRBJ1-2 . TRBV14 CASSQAHYGYTF
TRBJ1-1 few TRBV5-1 CASSLAQGGGAEAFF
TRBJ2-3 . TRBV2 CASSLRRGVTDTQYF
TRBJ2-2 . TRBV2 CASKMDRANTGELFF
TRBJ2-2 . TRBV7-2 CASSRGTGWTGELFF
TRBJ1-2 . TRBV6-5 CASIGQGMNYGYTF
TRBJ2-1 . TRBV28 CASSSPRESSYNEQFF
TRBJ2-5 . TRBV7-2 CASSRRTGGPETQYF
TRBJ2-5 . TRBV5-4 CASSGGQQETQYF
TRBJ1-3 once TRBV10-3 CATTRQGDSGNTIYF
TRBJ1-5 few TRBV6-1 CASSEAPDRALNQPQHF
TRBJ2-1 . TRBV2 CAGSGGSYNEQFF
TRBJ1-1 few TRBV5-1 CASSLAQISKEAFF
TRBJ2-4 . TRBV27 CASRTGEIQYF
TRBJ2-6 . TRBV19 CASSIVSAGAGANVLTF
TRBJ2-2 . TRBV19 CASSIAEISTGELFF
TRBJ2-2 . TRBV7-3 CASSLGGGANTGELFF
TRBJ2-1 . TRBV5-4 CASSAASSVYNEQFF
TRBJ1-1 . TRBV4-1 CASSQEAPRQPAFF
TRBJ1-4 . TRBV5-1 CASSPRGGVEHLFF
TRBJ1-5 few TRBV19 CASSIGGNQPQHF
TRBJ1-6 . TRBV2 CASSDRGSGLGPPLHF
TRBJ1-3 . TRBV28 CASSSTGTEWATIYF
TRBJ2-1 once TRBV7-6 CASSFERGGVEQFF
TRBJ2-7 . TRBV6-6 CASSYGGPGTEQYF
TRBJ2-7 . TRBV28 CASKRSRLAGLYSYEQYF
TRBJ1-1 . TRBV25-1 CASSEMMEGLTEAFF
TRBJ2-2 . TRBV5-6 CASSLMGQGWTGELFF